Reported below is one T cell receptor beta chain. Its antigen is unidentified. These data come from a study of Ad26.COV2.S vaccination and SARS-CoV-2 variants. Study findings and constraints: TCR breadth and depth estimates may have understated total T cell responses. The placebo group had lower spike-specific TCR breadth than the vaccine recipients did.

The protocol was immunoSEQ multiplex PCR, while the TCRdb copy is restricted to in-frame clones and leaves out a portion. Of some 350,000 clones in the sample, roughly 81% are singletons; the top ten hold roughly 3.1%. Treatment defined: roughly 20 received Ad26.COV2.S at low or high dose, single or two shots; 5 received placebo; per-sample allocation not given. Vaccine and placebo recipients were sampled on day 63 after the first injection. The donor's status was that of an adult aged 18-55 years in Boston. Germline V lookup: CDR1 SEHNR, CDR2 FQNEAQ (reference sequence). V was clipped by 5 bases and J by 0 bases; unmatched bases: 8. CDR3 length: 16 amino acids.

The sequence was obtained from a person aged 18-60 years who received the Ad26.COV2.S COVID-19 vaccine or a placebo. This chain joins TRBV7-9 and TRBJ2-7; TRBD2 agrees at 9 bases. The input for sequencing was peripheral blood, taken in a trial of Ad26.COV2.S vaccine versus placebo. DNA of the CDR3: TGTGCCAGCAGCCCTTTTAGCGGGGGAAGCTCCTACGAGCAGTACTTC. Translating gives CASSPFSGGSSYEQYF. Drawing the rest from reference TRBV7-9 and TRBJ2-7, the complete variable domain is DTGVSQNPRHKITKRGQNVTFRCDPISEHNRLYWYRQTLGQGPEFLTYFQNEAQLEKSRLLSDRFSAERPKGSFSTLEIQRTEQGDSAMYLCASSPFSGGSSYEQYFGPGTRLTVT.